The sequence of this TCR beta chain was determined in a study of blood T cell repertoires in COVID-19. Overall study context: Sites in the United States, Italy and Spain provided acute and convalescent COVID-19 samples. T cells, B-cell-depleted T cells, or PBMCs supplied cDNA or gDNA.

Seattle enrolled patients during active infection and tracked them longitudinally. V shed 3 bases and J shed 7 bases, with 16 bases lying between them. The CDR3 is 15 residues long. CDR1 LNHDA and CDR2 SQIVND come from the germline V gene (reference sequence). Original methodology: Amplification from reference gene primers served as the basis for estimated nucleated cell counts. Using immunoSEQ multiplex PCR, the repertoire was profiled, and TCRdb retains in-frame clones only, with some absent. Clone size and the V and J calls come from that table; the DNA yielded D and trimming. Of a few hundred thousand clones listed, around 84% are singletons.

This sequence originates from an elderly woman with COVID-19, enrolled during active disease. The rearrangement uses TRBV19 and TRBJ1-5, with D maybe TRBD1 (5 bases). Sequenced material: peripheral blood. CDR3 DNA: TGTGCCAGTAGTATGGTAGGGCAGGGCGGCCAGCCCCAGCATTTT. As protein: CASSMVGQGGQPQHF.